These 9 T cell receptor beta chains share one sample of origin, sequenced in a study of blood T cell repertoires in COVID-19. The method was immunoSEQ multiplex PCR; TCRdb's version includes in-frame clones alone and lacks a portion of them. The sample has about 20,000 clones; around 92% are singletons. The sequenced sample consisted of peripheral blood. The receptors here all came from an older man with active COVID-19.

The chain uses TRBV12-3 or TRBV12-4 and TRBJ1-3; TRBD1 might be the D (5 bases). The CDR3 covers 13 residues. With 8 bases removed from V and 0 bases from J, the gap between germline ends came to 8 bases. The CDR3 region is CASGASSGNTIYF. CDR3 sequence (DNA): TGTGCCAGCGGGGCAAGCTCTGGAAACACCATATATTTT.

This clone was counted once. The V gene is TRBV19, the J gene TRBJ1-5; the match to TRBD1 covers 8 bases. From germline, CDR1 is LNHDA and CDR2 SQIVND (reference sequence). Trimming removed 6 bases from V and 2 bases from J; junction bases left unmatched: 6. The CDR3 consists of 15 residues. In nucleotides, the CDR3 is TGTGCCAGTAGGAAGGACAGGGATGGCAATCAGCCCCAGCATTTT. This encodes CASRKDRDGNQPQHF. The whole variable domain, filled in from reference TRBV19 and TRBJ1-5, reads DGGITQSPKYLFRKEGQNVTLSCEQNLNHDAMYWYRQDPGQGLRLIYYSQIVNDFQKGDIAEGYSVSREKKESFPLTVTSAQKNPTAFYLCASRKDRDGNQPQHFGDGTRLSIL.

This clone was found once. The gene calls are TRBV9 and TRBJ2-3, with 11 bases identical to TRBD1. In germline, CDR1 is SGDLS, CDR2 YYNGEE. V lost 0 bases, J lost 4 bases, and 7 bases stayed unmatched. The CDR3 is 17 amino acids. The CDR3 nucleotides are TGTGCCAGCAGCGTAGCTATGGGACAGGGGGTCGCAGATACGCAGTATTTT. This translates into CASSVAMGQGVADTQYF. Using reference TRBV9 and TRBJ2-3 for the parts outside the CDR3, the full variable domain is DSGVTQTPKHLITATGQRVTLRCSPRSGDLSVYWYQQSLDQGLQFLIQYYNGEERAKGNILERFSAQQFPDLHSELNLSSLELGDSALYFCASSVAMGQGVADTQYFGPGTRLTVL.

The gene calls are TRBV29-1 and TRBJ2-5; 15 positions agree with TRBD2. The CDR3 covers 18 residues. Germline V gives CDR1 SQVTM, CDR2 ANQGSEA. Trimming took 0 bases from V and 4 from J; bases not matched to a gene: 9. This CDR3 is CSVEDRGGLAGGRETQYF. For the CDR3, the DNA is TGCAGCGTTGAAGATCGGGGGGGACTAGCGGGAGGTCGAGAGACCCAGTACTTC. Based on the CDR3 plus reference TRBV29-1 and TRBJ2-5, the full variable domain is SAVISQKPSRDICQRGTSLTIQCQVDSQVTMMFWYRQQPGQSLTLIATANQGSEATYESGFVIDKFPISRPNLTFSTLTVSNMSPEDSSIYLCSVEDRGGLAGGRETQYFGPGTRLLVL.

The V call is TRBV5-4, the J call TRBJ2-1; the D gene is possibly TRBD2 (6 bases). The CDR3 sequence is 15 residues long. The V end lost 6 bases, the J end lost 0 bases, and 13 bases lay between the germline ends. Germline assignment: CDR1 SGHNT and CDR2 YYREEE (reference sequence). This chain's CDR3 is CASNLGRGSYNEQFF. The CDR3 DNA reads TGTGCCAGCAACCTCGGGCGGGGCTCCTACAATGAGCAGTTCTTC. Drawing the rest from reference TRBV5-4 and TRBJ2-1, the complete variable domain is ETGVTQSPTHLIKTRGQQVTLRCSSQSGHNTVSWYQQALGQGPQFIFQYYREEENGRGNFPPRFSGLQFPNYSSELNVNALELDDSALYLCASNLGRGSYNEQFFGPGTRLTVL.

CDR3 bases: TGTGCCACCAGTGCTACGACAGGGAGCGCAGATACGCAGTATTTT. It yields the protein CATSATTGSADTQYF. This rearrangement joins TRBV24-1 to TRBJ2-3; 7 bases agree with TRBD1. The V segment lost 5 bases and the J segment 4 bases; nucleotides outside the gene matches: 8. Germline V CDR1 and CDR2: KGHDR, SFDVKD. There are 15 residues in the CDR3.

The V and J genes are TRBV3-1 (or the pseudogene TRBV3-2) and TRBJ2-3; 9 nucleotides agree with TRBD2. With V trimmed by 0 bases and J by 5 bases, 9 bases remained unmatched. The V gene's germline CDR1 is LGHDT and CDR2 YNNKEL (reference sequence). This CDR3 contains 17 residues. CDR3 nucleotide sequence: TGTGCCAGCAGCCAAGATAGGGGCGGGGGGGAGAAAGATACGCAGTATTTT. This gives the protein CASSQDRGGGEKDTQYF.

The chain's CDR3 is CASSFLLPEQYF. The CDR3 DNA reads TGTGCCAGCAGCTTTCTACTCCCCGAGCAGTACTTC. The chain joins TRBV12-1 to TRBJ2-7; the table's D call of TRBD2 was not tested on the DNA. TRBV12-1 is given as a pseudogene. CDR3 size: 12 residues.

This chain joins TRBV5-1 and TRBJ2-1; the match to TRBD2 covers 10 bases. Losses at the gene ends were 4 bases for V and 2 bases for J; bases not matched to a gene: 6. The CDR3 runs 16 residues. CDR1 SGHRS and CDR2 YFSETQ come from the germline V gene. The CDR3 DNA follows: TGCGCCAGCAGCCTTATAGCGGGGGGCACCTACAATGAGCAGTTCTTC. This encodes CASSLIAGGTYNEQFF.